The rows below give T cell receptor beta chains drawn from one sample of a study of shared clonotypes between healthy human individuals. Libraries were prepared by immunoSEQ multiplex PCR; TCRdb keeps only in-frame clonotypes and omits some of them. The table records around 650,000 clones, approximately 96% of them present only once. The sample taken for sequencing was naive CD8+ T cells sorted from blood. These receptors all stem from a young woman in good health. CDR3s include the opening cysteine and the closing phenylalanine or tryptophan. The D gene is left open where the match is weak. Size values are once, few and many counts, or a class for expanded clones, and some rows have none.

>TRBJ2-2|NA|TRBV9|NA
TGTGCCAGCAGCGCCGAAAACACCGGGGAGCTGTTTTTT
CASSAENTGELFF
>TRBJ2-1|TRBD2|TRBV7-9|NA
TGTGCCAGCAGCTTTCTAGCGGGATACAATGAGCAGTTCTTC
CASSFLAGYNEQFF
>TRBJ2-5|NA|TRBV5-4|NA
TGTGCCAGCAGCTTGATGGGAGAGACCCAGTACTTC
CASSLMGETQYF
>TRBJ1-1|NA|TRBV7-8|NA
TGTGCCAGCAGCTTAGAGTTGGCAGGGAAGGAGAACACTGAAGCTTTCTTT
CASSLELAGKENTEAFF
>TRBJ2-7|TRBD2|TRBV7-9|NA
TGTGCCAGCAGCCCAACCCCGTCCGGGGGGGCAGAGCAGTACTTC
CASSPTPSGGAEQYF
>TRBJ2-7|TRBD2|TRBV15|NA
TGTGCCACCAGCAGAGATTCGGGACTAGCGGTGCGCGAGCAGTACTTC
CATSRDSGLAVREQYF
>TRBJ2-7|NA|TRBV7-3|once
TGTGCCAGCAGCTTGTATCCGGGACCTTCCTACGAGCAGTACTTC
CASSLYPGPSYEQYF
>TRBJ2-5|TRBD1|TRBV13|NA
TGTGCCAGCAGCGCGGGACAGGGGGAGACCCAGTACTTC
CASSAGQGETQYF
>TRBJ2-7|NA|TRBV28|once
TGTGCCAGCAGTTTCATGGAGGACATCGAACGCTACTTC
CASSFMEDIERYF
>TRBJ2-3|NA|TRBV7-6|NA
TGTGCCAGCAGCTCAGCGATCCAGGGCACAGATACGCAGTATTTT
CASSSAIQGTDTQYF
>TRBJ2-7|TRBD1|TRBV27|NA
TGTGCCAGCAGTGCAATCACCGGGACAGGGGCTACCTACGAGCAGTACTTC
CASSAITGTGATYEQYF
>TRBJ2-1|TRBD2|TRBV27|once
TGTGCCAGCAGTTTAACTAGCGGGAGTTATAGCTCCTACAATGAGCAGTTCTTC
CASSLTSGSYSSYNEQFF
>TRBJ1-1|TRBD1|TRBV7-2|NA
TGTGCCAGCAGCTTAGCAACAGGGGGGTTCTACACTGAAGCTTTCTTT
CASSLATGGFYTEAFF
>TRBJ1-5|NA|TRBV19|few
TGTGCCAGTGGGGGAAGCAATCAGCCCCAGCATTTT
CASGGSNQPQHF
>TRBJ1-2|NA|TRBV10-2|NA
TGCGCCAGCAGTGCCCCAGGGGCTGGCTACACCTTC
CASSAPGAGYTF
>TRBJ1-3|TRBD1|TRBV4-1|NA
TGCGCCAGCAGCCAAGATCACAGGGGAGCAGGAAACACCATATATTTT
CASSQDHRGAGNTIYF
>TRBJ2-7|TRBD2|TRBV28|NA
TGTGCCAGCAGCCTAACTAGCGAGGAGTCCTACGAGCAGTACTTC
CASSLTSEESYEQYF
>TRBJ2-3|TRBD2|TRBV27|NA
TGTGCCAGCAGTTTGCCGGGACTAGCTCCTCGGGATACGCAGTATTTT
CASSLPGLAPRDTQYF
>TRBJ1-2|NA|TRBV27|NA
TGTGCCAGCAGTTTCCAGAGAACCGACTATGGCTACACCTTC
CASSFQRTDYGYTF
>TRBJ2-5|TRBD2|TRBV2|NA
TGTGCCAGCAGTGACGAAACTGGGACTAGCGGGCCCCGGGAGACCCAGTACTTC
CASSDETGTSGPRETQYF
>TRBJ2-7|NA|TRBV21-1|NA
TGTGCCAGCAGCCCACAGGGTCGCTGGGCCTACGAGCAGTACTTC
CASSPQGRWAYEQYF
>TRBJ2-1|NA|TRBV5-6|NA
TGTGCCAGCAGCTTCCGGGACTCCCTGAATGAGCAGTTCTTC
CASSFRDSLNEQFF
>TRBJ2-5|NA|TRBV28|NA
TGTGCCAGCAGTTTATCTGCGGGATCTAAGGAAGACCAGTACTTC
CASSLSAGSKEDQYF
>TRBJ1-1|NA|TRBV19|once
TGTGCCAGTAGTATGGCAGTCAAAACCACTGAAGCTTTCTTT
CASSMAVKTTEAFF
>TRBJ2-5|NA|TRBV27|NA
TGTGCCAGCAGTTTAATAGGTGGCTATAGTGAGACCCAGTACTTC
CASSLIGGYSETQYF
>TRBJ2-1|NA|TRBV2|once
TGTGCCAGCAGTGATGTCTGGCAGGGCCTCGGGAATGAGCAGTTCTTC
CASSDVWQGLGNEQFF
>TRBJ2-7|NA|TRBV5-1|NA
TGCGCCAGCAGCTTGGGTTCTGGGGAGCAGTACTTC
CASSLGSGEQYF
>TRBJ1-3|NA|TRBV25-1|NA
TGTGCCAGCAGCAAACCGGGGACTAGCTCTGGAAACACCATATATTTT
CASSKPGTSSGNTIYF
>TRBJ1-2|NA|TRBV28|NA
TGTGCCAGCAGTACCTCTTGGGGGCGTGCTGGCTACACCTTC
CASSTSWGRAGYTF
>TRBJ2-1|NA|TRBV7-9|NA
TGTGCCAGCAGCCCCGGGACTTCCTACAATGAGCAGTTCTTC
CASSPGTSYNEQFF
>TRBJ2-3|TRBD2|TRBV29-1|NA
TGCAGCGTAGAACAACTAGCGGAGAGCACAGATACGCAGTATTTT
CSVEQLAESTDTQYF
>TRBJ2-1|NA|TRBV10-2|NA
TGCGCCAGCAGTGAGTTCAGGGCCAGCTCCTACAATGAGCAGTTCTTC
CASSEFRASSYNEQFF
>TRBJ2-1|TRBD2|TRBV4-1|NA
TGCGCCAGCAGCCCCGGGAGGGTGTCCTACAATGAGCAGTTCTTC
CASSPGRVSYNEQFF
>TRBJ1-2|TRBD1|TRBV13|NA
TGTGCCAGCAGCTTCGGGACAGAGGACTATGGCTACACCTTC
CASSFGTEDYGYTF
>TRBJ2-7|NA|TRBV11-2|NA
TGTGCCAGCAGCTTAGGCGACCTCGGCTACGAGCAGTACTTC
CASSLGDLGYEQYF
>TRBJ2-5|TRBD1|TRBV19|NA
TGTGCCAGTAGTATCCGGGACAGGGGTGAGACCCAGTACTTC
CASSIRDRGETQYF
>TRBJ2-3|NA|TRBV14|NA
TGTGCCAGCAGCCAAATGAGCACAGATACGCAGTATTTT
CASSQMSTDTQYF
>TRBJ2-1|TRBD2|TRBV5-4|NA
TGTGCCAGCACCCTGGGGGGGAATGAGCAGTTCTTC
CASTLGGNEQFF
>TRBJ2-5|TRBD2|TRBV28|NA
TGTGCCAGCAGCCTGGTGGGAGGGCCCGTAGAGACCCAGTACTTC
CASSLVGGPVETQYF
>TRBJ2-5|NA|TRBV30|NA
TGTGCCTGGAGTGTTGTTCGTCGGCAAGAGACCCAGTACTTC
CAWSVVRRQETQYF
>TRBJ2-7|NA|TRBV4-1|NA
TGCGCCAGCAGCCATGTTATTTGGGGCTACGAGCAGTACTTC
CASSHVIWGYEQYF
>TRBJ2-5|NA|TRBV27|NA
TGTGCCAGTAGCGGAGTCGCTCAAGAGACCCAGTACTTC
CASSGVAQETQYF
>TRBJ2-3|TRBD2|TRBV13|NA
TGTGCCAGCAGCTTAGGCTTAGCGGGAGTTTTTGATACGCAGTATTTT
CASSLGLAGVFDTQYF
>TRBJ2-3|TRBD2|TRBV2|NA
TGTGCCAGCAGTCGCGATTCTAGCGGGAGTACAGATACGCAGTATTTT
CASSRDSSGSTDTQYF
>TRBJ1-2|NA|TRBV5-6|NA
TGTGCCAGCAGCGGGGGCAGGGAGTGGGATTATGGCTACACCTTC
CASSGGREWDYGYTF
>TRBJ1-1|TRBD1|TRBV11-3|NA
TGTGCCAGCAGCCAGGGGACAGGGAAAGCTTTCTTT
CASSQGTGKAFF
>TRBJ2-1|NA|TRBV27|NA
TGTGCCAGCATCAGGGACTCTGAATACAATGAGCAGTTCTTC
CASIRDSEYNEQFF
>TRBJ1-6|TRBD1|TRBV4-1|NA
TGCGCCAGCAGCCAAGATACGACAGGGGGGTATTCACCCCTCCACTTT
CASSQDTTGGYSPLHF